This T cell receptor beta chain was captured by sequencing in a study of shared clonotypes between healthy human individuals. For each subset, genomic DNA was distributed in equal portions over several immunoSEQ plates. Sequencing was performed with immunoSEQ multiplex PCR; in TCRdb, only in-frame clones are kept and a portion is missing. The table shows over a million clones, with 78% occurring only once. V shed 2 bases, J shed 2 bases, and the junction held 4 bases outside the gene matches. The CDR3 covers 15 residues. Germline-derived CDR1 and CDR2 are MDHEN and SYDVKM. Study outcomes and limitations: As a rule, naive subsets had a larger estimated richness than memory subsets.

Of note for this clone: The target antigen is unknown.

Sequenced sample: memory CD4+ T cells from PBMCs. Subset meaning: CD45RA-negative fraction. This receptor was obtained from a man younger than 35 in good health. Some clones in this sample may be carry-over from other donors' samples. J is TRBJ2-7 and V is TRBV28; 9 bases are a match to TRBD2. The CDR3 DNA sequence: TGTGCCAGCAGTTTACCTGGACTAGCGACCTACGAGCAGTACTTC. This translates into CASSLPGLATYEQYF.